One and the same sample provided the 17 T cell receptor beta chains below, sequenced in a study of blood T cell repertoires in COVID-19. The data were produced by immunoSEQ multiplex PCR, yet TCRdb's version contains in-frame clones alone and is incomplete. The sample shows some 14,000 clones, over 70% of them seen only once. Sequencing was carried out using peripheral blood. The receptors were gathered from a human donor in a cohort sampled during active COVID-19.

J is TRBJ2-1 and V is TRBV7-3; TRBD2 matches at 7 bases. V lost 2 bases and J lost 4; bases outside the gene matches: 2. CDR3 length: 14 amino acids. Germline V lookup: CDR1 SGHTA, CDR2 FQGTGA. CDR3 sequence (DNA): TGTGCCAGCAGCTTACAGCGGGGTTACAATGAGCAGTTCTTC. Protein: CASSLQRGYNEQFF.

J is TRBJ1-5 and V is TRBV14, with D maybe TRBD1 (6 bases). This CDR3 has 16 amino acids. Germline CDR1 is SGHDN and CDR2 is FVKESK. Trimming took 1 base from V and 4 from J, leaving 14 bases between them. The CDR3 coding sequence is TGTGCCAGCAGCCAAGGACGGGGGGCCGGGAATCAGCCCCAGCATTTT. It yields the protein CASSQGRGAGNQPQHF.

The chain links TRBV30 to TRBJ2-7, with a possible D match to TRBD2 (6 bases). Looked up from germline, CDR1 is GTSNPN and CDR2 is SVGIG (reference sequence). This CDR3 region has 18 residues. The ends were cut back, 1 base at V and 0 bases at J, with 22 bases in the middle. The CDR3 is CAWSARDPKRPTSYEQYF. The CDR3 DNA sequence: TGTGCCTGGAGTGCGCGGGATCCCAAGCGGCCCACCTCCTACGAGCAGTACTTC.

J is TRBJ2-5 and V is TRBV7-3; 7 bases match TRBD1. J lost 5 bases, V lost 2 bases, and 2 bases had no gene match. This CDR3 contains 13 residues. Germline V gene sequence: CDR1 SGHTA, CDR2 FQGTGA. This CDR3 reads CASSLAQGETQYF. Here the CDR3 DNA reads TGTGCCAGCAGCTTAGCACAGGGGGAGACCCAGTACTTC.

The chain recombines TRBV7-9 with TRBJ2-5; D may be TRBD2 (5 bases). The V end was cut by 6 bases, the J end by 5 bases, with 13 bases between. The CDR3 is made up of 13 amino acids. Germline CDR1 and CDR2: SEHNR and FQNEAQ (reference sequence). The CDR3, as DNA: TGTGCCAGCAGGTCGGCCGGCGGGGAGACCCAGTACTTC. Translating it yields CASRSAGGETQYF.

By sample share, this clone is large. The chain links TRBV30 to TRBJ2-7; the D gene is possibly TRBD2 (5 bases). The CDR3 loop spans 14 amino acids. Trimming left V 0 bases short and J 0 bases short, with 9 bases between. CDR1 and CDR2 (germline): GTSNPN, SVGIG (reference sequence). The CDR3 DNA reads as TGTGCCTGGAGTGTCACCGGGATCTCCTACGAGCAGTACTTC. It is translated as CAWSVTGISYEQYF.

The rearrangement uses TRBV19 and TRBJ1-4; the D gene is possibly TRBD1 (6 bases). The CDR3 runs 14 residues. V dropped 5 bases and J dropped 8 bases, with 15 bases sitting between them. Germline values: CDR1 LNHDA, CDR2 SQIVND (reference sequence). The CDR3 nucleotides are TGTGCCAGTAGTCCGGACAGCGGGGAGGAAAAACTGTTTTTT. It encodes CASSPDSGEEKLFF. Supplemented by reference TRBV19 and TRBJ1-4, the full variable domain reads DGGITQSPKYLFRKEGQNVTLSCEQNLNHDAMYWYRQDPGQGLRLIYYSQIVNDFQKGDIAEGYSVSREKKESFPLTVTSAQKNPTAFYLCASSPDSGEEKLFFGSGTQLSVL.

This CDR3 is CASSVGQVYEQYF. In DNA form, the CDR3 reads TGTGCCAGCAGCGTGGGACAGGTTTACGAGCAGTACTTC. The rearrangement links TRBV5-6 to TRBJ2-7; 8 bases align to TRBD1. V gave up 4 bases and J gave up 4 bases; unmatched junction bases: 4. The V gene's germline CDR1 is SGHDT and CDR2 YYEEEE. The CDR3 runs 13 residues.

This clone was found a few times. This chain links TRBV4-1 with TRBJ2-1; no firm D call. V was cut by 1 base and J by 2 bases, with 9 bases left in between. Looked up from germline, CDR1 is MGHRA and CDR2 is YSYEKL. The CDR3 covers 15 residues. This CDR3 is CASSQGAYPYNEQFF. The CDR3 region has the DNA TGCGCCAGCAGCCAAGGGGCGTACCCCTACAATGAGCAGTTCTTC.

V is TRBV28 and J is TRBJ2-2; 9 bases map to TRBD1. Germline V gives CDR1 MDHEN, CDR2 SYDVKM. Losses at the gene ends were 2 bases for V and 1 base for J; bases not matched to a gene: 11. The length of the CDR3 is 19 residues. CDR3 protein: CASSLNEIGDRENTGELFF. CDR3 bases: TGTGCCAGCAGTTTAAATGAGATCGGGGACAGGGAGAACACCGGGGAGCTGTTTTTT.

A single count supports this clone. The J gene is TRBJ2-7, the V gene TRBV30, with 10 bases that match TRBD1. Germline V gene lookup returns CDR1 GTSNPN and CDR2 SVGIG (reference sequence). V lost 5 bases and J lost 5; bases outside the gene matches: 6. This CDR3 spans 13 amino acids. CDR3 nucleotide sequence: TGTGCCTGGGATCGCGGACAGGGGGACGAGCAGTACTTC. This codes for CAWDRGQGDEQYF. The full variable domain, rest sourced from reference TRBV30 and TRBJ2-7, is SQTIHQWPATLVQPVGSPLSLECTVEGTSNPNLYWYRQAAGRGLQLLFYSVGIGQISSEVPQNLSASRPQDRQFILSSKKLLLSDSGFYLCAWDRGQGDEQYFGPGTRLTVT.

CDR3 DNA sequence: TGTGCCGGGCTCAGGGACAACAATGAGCAGTTCTTC. Protein sequence: CAGLRDNNEQFF. The chain uses TRBV30 and TRBJ2-1; maybe TRBD1 (6 bases). The CDR3 loop spans 12 amino acids. CDR1 GTSNPN and CDR2 SVGIG come from the germline V gene (reference sequence). V was cut by 8 bases and J by 5 bases, with 13 bases left in between. The full variable domain, with the rest looked up from reference TRBV30 and TRBJ2-1, is SQTIHQWPATLVQPVGSPLSLECTVEGTSNPNLYWYRQAAGRGLQLLFYSVGIGQISSEVPQNLSASRPQDRQFILSSKKLLLSDSGFYLCAGLRDNNEQFFGPGTRLTVL.

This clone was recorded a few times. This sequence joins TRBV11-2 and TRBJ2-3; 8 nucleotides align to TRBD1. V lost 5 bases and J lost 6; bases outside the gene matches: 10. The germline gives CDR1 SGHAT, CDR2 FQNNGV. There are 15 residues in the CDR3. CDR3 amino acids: CASSPDRGIVDTQYF. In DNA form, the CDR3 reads TGTGCCAGCAGCCCCGACAGGGGCATAGTGGATACGCAGTATTTT. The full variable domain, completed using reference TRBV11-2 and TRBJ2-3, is EAGVAQSPRYKIIEKRQSVAFWCNPISGHATLYWYQQILGQGPKLLIQFQNNGVVDDSQLPKDRFSAERLKGVDSTLKIQPAKLEDSAVYLCASSPDRGIVDTQYFGPGTRLTVL.

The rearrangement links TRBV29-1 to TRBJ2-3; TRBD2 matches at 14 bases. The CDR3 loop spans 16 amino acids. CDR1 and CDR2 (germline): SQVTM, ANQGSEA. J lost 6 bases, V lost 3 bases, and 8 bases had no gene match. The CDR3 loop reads CSVEGLAGEGTDTQYF. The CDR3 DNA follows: TGCAGCGTTGAGGGACTAGCGGGAGAAGGAACCGATACGCAGTATTTT.

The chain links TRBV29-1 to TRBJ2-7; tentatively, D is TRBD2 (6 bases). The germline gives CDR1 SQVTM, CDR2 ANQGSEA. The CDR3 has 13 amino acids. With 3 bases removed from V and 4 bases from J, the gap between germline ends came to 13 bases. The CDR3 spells CSVEEGPSYEQYF. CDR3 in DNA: TGCAGCGTTGAGGAGGGCCCGAGTTACGAGCAGTACTTC.

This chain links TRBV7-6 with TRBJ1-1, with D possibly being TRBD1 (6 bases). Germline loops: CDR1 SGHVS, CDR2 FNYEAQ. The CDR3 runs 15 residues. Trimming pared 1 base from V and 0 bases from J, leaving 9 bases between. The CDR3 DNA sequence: TGTGCCAGCAGCTTAGTGGGGGACATGAACACTGAAGCTTTCTTT. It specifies CASSLVGDMNTEAFF.

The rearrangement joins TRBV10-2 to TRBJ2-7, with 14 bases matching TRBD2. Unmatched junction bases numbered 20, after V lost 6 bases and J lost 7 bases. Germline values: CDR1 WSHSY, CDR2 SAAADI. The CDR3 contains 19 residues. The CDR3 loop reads CASRFVGTSGRSSSGEQYF. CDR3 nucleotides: TGCGCCAGCAGGTTCGTCGGGACTAGCGGGAGATCCTCTTCGGGAGAGCAGTACTTC.